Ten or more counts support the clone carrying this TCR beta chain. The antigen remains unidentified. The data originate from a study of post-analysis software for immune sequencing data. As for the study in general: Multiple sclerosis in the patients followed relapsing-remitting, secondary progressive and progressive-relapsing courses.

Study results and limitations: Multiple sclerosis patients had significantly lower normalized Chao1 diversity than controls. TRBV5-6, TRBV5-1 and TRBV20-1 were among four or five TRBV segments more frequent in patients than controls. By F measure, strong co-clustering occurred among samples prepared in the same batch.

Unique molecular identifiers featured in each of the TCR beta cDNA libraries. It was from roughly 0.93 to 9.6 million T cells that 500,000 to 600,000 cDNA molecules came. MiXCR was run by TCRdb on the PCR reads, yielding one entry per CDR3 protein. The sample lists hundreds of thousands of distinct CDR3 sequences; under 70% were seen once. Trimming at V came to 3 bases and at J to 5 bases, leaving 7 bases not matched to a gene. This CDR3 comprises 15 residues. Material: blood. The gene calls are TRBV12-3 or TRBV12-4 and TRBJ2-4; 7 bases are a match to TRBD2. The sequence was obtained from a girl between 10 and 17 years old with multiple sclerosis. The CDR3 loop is CASSLGLAAENIQYF. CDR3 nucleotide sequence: TGTGCCAGCAGTTTGGGCCTAGCGGCTGAAAACATTCAGTACTTC.